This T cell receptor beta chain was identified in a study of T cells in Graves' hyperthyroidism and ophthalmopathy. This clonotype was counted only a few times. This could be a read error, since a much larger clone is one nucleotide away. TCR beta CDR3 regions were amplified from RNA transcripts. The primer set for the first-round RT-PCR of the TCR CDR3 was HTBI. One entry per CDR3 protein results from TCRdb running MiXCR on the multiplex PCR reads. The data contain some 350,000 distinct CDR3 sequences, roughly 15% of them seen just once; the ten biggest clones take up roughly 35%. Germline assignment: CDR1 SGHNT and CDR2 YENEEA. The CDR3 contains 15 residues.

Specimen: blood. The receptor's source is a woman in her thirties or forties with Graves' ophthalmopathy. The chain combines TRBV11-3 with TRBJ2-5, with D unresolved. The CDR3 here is CASSWKGGFGETQHF. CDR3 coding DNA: TGTGCCAGCAGCTGGAAGGGTGGCTTTGGAGAGACCCAGCACTTC.